This passage covers 20 T cell receptor beta chains from one sample sequenced in a study of T cells after yellow fever vaccination. A single record per CDR3 protein comes from TCRdb applying MiXCR to the 5' RACE reads. In the table there are just under 600,000 distinct CDR3 sequences, roughly 14% of which are singletons. Sequenced here: PBMCs, sampled on the day of the yellow fever booster vaccination. Receptors originate from a man aged 30 to 45 who received the YFV17D yellow fever vaccine.

A few counts support this clonotype. The chain links TRBV20-1 to TRBJ2-1; D is perhaps TRBD2 (6 bases). This CDR3 contains 13 residues. Germline V gene sequence: CDR1 DFQATT, CDR2 SNEGSKA (reference sequence). Between the trimmed V and J ends, which lost 0 bases and 9 bases, there was a span of 12 bases. The CDR3: CSARDPRRGEQFF. In DNA form, the CDR3 reads TGCAGTGCTAGAGATCCCAGGAGGGGTGAGCAGTTCTTC.

This clonotype was found a few times. V usage is TRBV5-6 and J usage is TRBJ1-5; D gene ambiguous. Germline V gene data show CDR1 as SGHDT and CDR2 as YYEEEE. CDR3 size: 16 residues. The V gene lost 2 bases and the J gene lost 4 bases, with 16 bases spanning the gap. The CDR3 DNA follows: TGTGCCAGCAGCTTTCCGGGCCCGGTCCAAAATCAGCCCCAGCATTTT. It is translated as CASSFPGPVQNQPQHF.

This clonotype has only a few counts. V gene TRBV28 combines with J gene TRBJ2-5, with D hard to call. V shed 3 bases and J shed 4 bases, with 15 bases lying between them. Germline CDR1 reads MDHEN; CDR2 reads SYDVKM. This CDR3 has 15 amino acids. The CDR3 DNA reads TGTGCCAGCAGTTTGGGGTCCGTAGGGCGAGAGACCCAGTACTTC. Protein product: CASSLGSVGRETQYF.

This clonotype was recorded many times. The V gene is TRBV7-2, the J gene TRBJ2-1; no clear D gene. CDR1 is SGHTA, CDR2 FQGNSA, per germline. V lost 1 base and J 6 bases, leaving 7 bases between the germline ends. This CDR3 region has 13 residues. This CDR3 is CASSLGLSNEQFF. DNA of the CDR3: TGTGCCAGCAGCTTAGGACTTTCCAATGAGCAGTTCTTC.

The chain has TRBV29-1 and TRBJ2-4; 7 nucleotides agree with TRBD1. Germline V gene sequence: CDR1 SQVTM, CDR2 ANQGSEA. V gave up 2 bases and J gave up 6 bases; unmatched junction bases: 7. The CDR3 extends over 14 amino acids. The CDR3 reads CSVEKGGGLNIQYF. In DNA, the CDR3 is TGCAGCGTTGAAAAAGGGGGCGGACTAAACATTCAGTACTTC.

The V gene is TRBV23-1, the J gene TRBJ2-5; D may be TRBD1 (5 bases). TRBV23-1 is classed as an ORF, of uncertain function. The V end was cut by 7 bases, the J end by 5 bases, with 17 bases between. CDR3 length: 14 amino acids. The CDR3 protein is CASIPPGPGETQYF. In nucleotides, the CDR3 is TGCGCCAGCATCCCGCCCGGCCCAGGGGAGACCCAGTACTTC.

This sequence joins TRBV28 and TRBJ2-5, with TRBD1 matching over 8 bases. CDR3 length: 16 residues. With V trimmed by 1 base and J by 2 bases, 6 bases remained unmatched. In germline, CDR1 is MDHEN, CDR2 SYDVKM. CDR3 amino acids: CASSLSTGVEQETQYF. DNA of the CDR3: TGTGCCAGCAGTTTATCGACAGGGGTGGAGCAAGAGACCCAGTACTTC.

At least ten counts were recorded for this clonotype. This sequence joins TRBV19 and TRBJ1-5, with D unclear. The CDR3 sequence is 13 residues long. CDR1 LNHDA and CDR2 SQIVND come from the germline V gene (reference sequence). The V and J ends lost 5 bases and 7 bases respectively, with 12 bases between them. CDR3 in DNA: TGTGCCAGTAGTCCCCTCCCGGGGCAGCCCCAGCATTTT. This encodes CASSPLPGQPQHF. Together with reference TRBV19 and TRBJ1-5, the CDR3 gives the full variable domain: DGGITQSPKYLFRKEGQNVTLSCEQNLNHDAMYWYRQDPGQGLRLIYYSQIVNDFQKGDIAEGYSVSREKKESFPLTVTSAQKNPTAFYLCASSPLPGQPQHFGDGTRLSIL.

This clonotype was picked up many times. CDR3 DNA: TGCGCCAGCAGCCCCGAGGCGAACACTGAAGCTTTCTTT. Translating it yields CASSPEANTEAFF. The chain couples TRBV5-1 to TRBJ1-1; D gene ambiguous. V was cut by 4 bases and J by 1 base, with 8 bases left in between. CDR3 length: 13 amino acids. Germline loops: CDR1 SGHRS, CDR2 YFSETQ.

The sample holds one count of this clonotype. The V and J genes are TRBV4-3 and TRBJ2-7; 8 nucleotides line up with TRBD2. CDR1 is LGHNA, CDR2 YSLEER, per germline. V was clipped by 4 bases and J by 3 bases; unmatched bases: 14. This CDR3 region has 17 residues. The CDR3 region is CASSPDRDGRGLYEQYF. CDR3 coding DNA: TGCGCCAGCAGCCCCGATCGGGACGGGAGGGGTCTCTACGAGCAGTACTTC.

This chain joins TRBV10-3 and TRBJ2-7, with 8 bases fitting TRBD2. V lost 3 bases to trimming and J lost 4 bases; unmatched junction nucleotides: 8. CDR3 size: 15 residues. Per the germline V gene, CDR1 is ENHRY and CDR2 is SYGVKD. The CDR3 loop is CAISETGTRTYEQYF. DNA of the CDR3: TGTGCCATCAGTGAAACCGGGACTAGAACTTACGAGCAGTACTTC.

The chain joins TRBV12-3 or TRBV12-4 to TRBJ1-2; D unclear. Trimming took 3 bases from V and 7 from J, leaving 12 bases between them. This CDR3 has 13 amino acids. CDR3 DNA: TGTGCCAGCAGTTTCGGCAGCCTCTCTGGCTACACCTTC. This translates into CASSFGSLSGYTF.

The V call is TRBV5-6, the J call TRBJ2-1; 9 nucleotides agree with TRBD2. The CDR3 covers 18 residues. Germline assignment: CDR1 SGHDT and CDR2 YYEEEE. Trimming took 2 bases from V and 4 from J; bases not matched to a gene: 13. As DNA, the CDR3 is TGTGCCAGCAGCTTTTGGGGGGTTGGTAGCGGGAGATACAATGAGCAGTTCTTC. Translated, it gives CASSFWGVGSGRYNEQFF.

This clonotype was observed a handful of times. This chain joins TRBV9 and TRBJ2-3, with 13 nucleotides matching TRBD2. There are 18 residues in the CDR3. The germline V gene has CDR1 SGDLS and CDR2 YYNGEE. The junction had 11 bases not matched to a gene; V was cut back by 3 bases and J by 4 bases. The CDR3 sequence: CASSAPGLAGRSADTQYF. For the CDR3, the DNA is TGTGCCAGCAGCGCCCCGGGACTAGCGGGAAGGAGTGCAGATACGCAGTATTTT.

V is TRBV4-3 and J is TRBJ2-1, with a possible D match to TRBD2 (5 bases). This CDR3 comprises 14 residues. Germline V gene data show CDR1 as LGHNA and CDR2 as YSLEER. V lost 0 bases and J 9 bases, leaving 12 bases between the germline ends. Written as DNA, the CDR3 is TGCGCCAGCAGCCAAGATATGGCGGGTGGTGAGCAGTTCTTC. Translating it yields CASSQDMAGGEQFF.

This clonotype has a handful of counts. The V gene is TRBV20-1, the J gene TRBJ2-2, with D possibly being TRBD2 (5 bases). Trimming pared 3 bases from V and 4 bases from J, leaving 12 bases between. The germline CDR1 and CDR2 sequences are DFQATT and SNEGSKA (reference sequence). The CDR3 covers 14 residues. As DNA, the CDR3 is TGCAGTGCTAGGTTAGGAGGACTCACCGGGGAGCTGTTTTTT. This gives the protein CSARLGGLTGELFF.

The rearrangement links TRBV27 to TRBJ1-1; maybe TRBD1 (6 bases). CDR3 length: 11 amino acids. The V and J ends lost 6 bases and 4 bases respectively, with 6 bases between them. Looked up from germline, CDR1 is MNHEY and CDR2 is SMNVEV (reference sequence). The CDR3 DNA reads TGTGCCAGCAGACAGGGCACTGAAGCTTTCTTT. Residues: CASRQGTEAFF.

This clonotype appeared a few times. The chain links TRBV4-3 to TRBJ2-7; TRBD1 aligns across 10 bases. The V and J ends lost 3 bases and 2 bases, in that order; junction bases with no gene match: 4. CDR1 and CDR2 (germline): LGHNA, YSLEER. CDR3 size: 15 residues. Here the CDR3 reads CASSQLGQGPYEQYF. The CDR3, as DNA: TGCGCCAGCAGCCAGCTGGGACAGGGGCCCTACGAGCAGTACTTC.

This CDR3 is CSSTGYGREETQYF. Here the CDR3 DNA reads TGCAGTTCCACCGGGTACGGGAGGGAAGAGACCCAGTACTTC. This sequence joins TRBV20-1 and TRBJ2-5; 8 bases map to TRBD2. V lost 8 bases and J lost 3; bases outside the gene matches: 11. The CDR3 contains 14 residues. CDR1 is DFQATT and CDR2 is SNEGSKA in the germline V gene (reference sequence).

The rearrangement uses TRBV5-1 and TRBJ2-5, with 8 positions matching TRBD1. Looked up from germline, CDR1 is SGHRS and CDR2 is YFSETQ. Unmatched junction bases numbered 10, after V lost 4 bases and J lost 2 bases. This CDR3 has 16 residues. The CDR3 here is CASSAGQGHLQETQYF. The CDR3 region has the DNA TGCGCCAGCAGCGCCGGACAGGGTCACCTACAAGAGACCCAGTACTTC.